This TCR beta chain was captured in a study of tumor-infiltrating lymphocytes in localized non-small cell lung cancer. For the study at large: Several tumor histologies, both smoking statuses, and some post-neoadjuvant chemotherapy samples were included. Study-level points and caveats: Immunotypes IM1 and IM2 had similar TCR-derived T-cell fractions.

This clone occurred a few times. Its specificity is not known. Data came from immunoSEQ multiplex PCR; TCRdb stores just in-frame clones and leaves some out. The table includes more than 10,000 clones, more than 65% detected once. V lost 2 bases, J lost 1 base, and 11 bases lay in between. This CDR3 region has 14 residues. The germline V gene has CDR1 GTSNPN and CDR2 SVGIG (reference sequence). The sequence was obtained from a human donor with non-small cell lung cancer. The sequencing sample was made of lung tumor tissue. The chain recombines TRBV30 with TRBJ1-1; TRBD1 might be the D (5 bases). CDR3 sequence: CAWSWDSTNTEAFF. The CDR3 region has the DNA TGTGCCTGGAGTTGGGACTCTACGAACACTGAAGCTTTCTTT.